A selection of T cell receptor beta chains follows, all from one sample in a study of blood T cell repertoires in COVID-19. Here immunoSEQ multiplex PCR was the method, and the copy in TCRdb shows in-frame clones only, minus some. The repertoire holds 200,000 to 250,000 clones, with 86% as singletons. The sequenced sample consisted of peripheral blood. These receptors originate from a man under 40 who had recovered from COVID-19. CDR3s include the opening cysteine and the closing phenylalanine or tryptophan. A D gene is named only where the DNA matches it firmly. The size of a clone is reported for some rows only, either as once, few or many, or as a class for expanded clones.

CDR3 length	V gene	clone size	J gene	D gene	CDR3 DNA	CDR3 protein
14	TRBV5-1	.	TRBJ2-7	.	TGCGCCAGCAGCTTCACTGTTAGCTCCTACGAGCAGTACTTC	CASSFTVSSYEQYF
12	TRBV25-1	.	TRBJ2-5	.	TGTGCCAGGGGGGGGCTTGTGGAGACCCAGTACTTC	CARGGLVETQYF
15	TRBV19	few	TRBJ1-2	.	TGTGCCAGTAGTATATCAGGCCCTGCTAACTATGGCTACACCTTC	CASSISGPANYGYTF
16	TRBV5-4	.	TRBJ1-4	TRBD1	TGTGCCAGCAGCTCGAACATGGACAGGGGGGTCGAAAAACTGTTTTTT	CASSSNMDRGVEKLFF
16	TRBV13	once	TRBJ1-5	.	TGTGCCAGCAGCTTAGGGGTTGCAGGTAGCAATCAGCCCCAGCATTTT	CASSLGVAGSNQPQHF
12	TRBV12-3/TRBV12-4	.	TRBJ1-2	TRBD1	TGTGCCAGCAAGGGACAGGACTATGGCTACACCTTC	CASKGQDYGYTF
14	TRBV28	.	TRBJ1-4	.	TGTGCCAGCAGTTCCGAAGGGGTACGAGAAAAACTGTTTTTT	CASSSEGVREKLFF
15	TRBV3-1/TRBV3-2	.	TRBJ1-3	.	TGTGCCAGCAGCTCACCGCGGGGGCGCGGAAACACCATATATTTT	CASSSPRGRGNTIYF
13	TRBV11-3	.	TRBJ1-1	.	TGTGCCAGCAGCTTAGCGAGGGACACTGAAGCTTTCTTT	CASSLARDTEAFF
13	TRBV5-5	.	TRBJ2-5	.	TGTGCCAGCTGGACAGACAGTGGGGAGACCCAGTACTTC	CASWTDSGETQYF
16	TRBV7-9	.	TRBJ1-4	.	TGTGCCAGCAGCCCAACTCCGACAGGAAATAATGAAAAACTGTTTTTT	CASSPTPTGNNEKLFF
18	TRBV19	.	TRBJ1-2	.	TGTGCCAGTAGTACCCAAAGGAGGGGCGGTGAGACGGGCTATGGCTACACCTTC	CASSTQRRGGETGYGYTF
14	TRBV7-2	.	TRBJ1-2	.	TGTGCCAGCAGCTTAGTCAGACAGAGCTATGGCTACACCTTC	CASSLVRQSYGYTF
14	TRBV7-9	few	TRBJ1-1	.	TGTGCCAGCAGCTTAGCGGACAAGAACACTGAAGCTTTCTTT	CASSLADKNTEAFF
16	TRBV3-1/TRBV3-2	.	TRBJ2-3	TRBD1	TGTGCCAGCAGCCAAGATGGGACAGTCATCACAGATACGCAGTATTTT	CASSQDGTVITDTQYF
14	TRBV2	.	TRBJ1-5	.	TGTGCCAGCAAATCCCGGGACACATATCAGCCCCAGCATTTT	CASKSRDTYQPQHF
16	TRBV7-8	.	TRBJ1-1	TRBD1	TGTGCCAGCAGCTCAATTGGCGGGACAGCACACACTGAAGCTTTCTTT	CASSSIGGTAHTEAFF
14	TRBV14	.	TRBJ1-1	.	TGTGCCAGCAGCCAAGATCCCCAGGGCACTGAAGCTTTCTTT	CASSQDPQGTEAFF
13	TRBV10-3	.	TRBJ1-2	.	TGTGCCATCAGCCAAGGGGTAAAATATGGCTACACCTTC	CAISQGVKYGYTF
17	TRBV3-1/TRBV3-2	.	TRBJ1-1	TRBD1	TGTGCCAGCAGCCAAGGCCTGAACAGGGGGCGTCAAACTGAAGCTTTCTTT	CASSQGLNRGRQTEAFF
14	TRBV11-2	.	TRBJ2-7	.	TGTGCCAGCAGCTTAGGGAGACTAGCCTACGAGCAGTACTTC	CASSLGRLAYEQYF
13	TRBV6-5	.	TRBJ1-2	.	TGTGCCGGGCTGACAGAAAACAACTATGGCTACACCTTC	CAGLTENNYGYTF
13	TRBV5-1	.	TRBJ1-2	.	TGCGCCAGCAGCTTTGGCATGCCGGGTGGCTACACCTTC	CASSFGMPGGYTF
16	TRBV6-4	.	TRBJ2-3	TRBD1	TGTGCCAGCAGTTCCGGACAGGGGGGGGTCACAGATACGCAGTATTTT	CASSSGQGGVTDTQYF
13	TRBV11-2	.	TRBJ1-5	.	TGTGCCACAGGGTCGGGCAGCAATCAGCCCCAGCATTTT	CATGSGSNQPQHF
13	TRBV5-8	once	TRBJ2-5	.	TGTGCCAGCAGCGGGGACTTTCAAGAGACCCAGTACTTC	CASSGDFQETQYF
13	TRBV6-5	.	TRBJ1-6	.	TGTGCCAGCAGTTTTTCAGGGAATTCACCCCTCCACTTT	CASSFSGNSPLHF
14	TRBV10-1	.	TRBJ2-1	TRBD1	TGCGCCAGCGCGGCCGGGACAGGACACAATGAGCAGTTCTTC	CASAAGTGHNEQFF
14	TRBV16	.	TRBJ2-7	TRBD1	TGTGCCAGCAGCCCGCGACAGGGAGTGGGCGAGCAGTACTTC	CASSPRQGVGEQYF
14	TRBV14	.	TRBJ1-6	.	TGTGCCAGCGGGGAGGGGAGGAAGAATTCACCCCTCCACTTT	CASGEGRKNSPLHF
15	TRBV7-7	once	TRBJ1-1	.	TGTGCCAGCAGCGCCCTTACAGGGATGAACACTGAAGCTTTCTTT	CASSALTGMNTEAFF
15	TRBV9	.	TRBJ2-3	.	TGTGCCAGCAGCGTAGGCGTGGCGGACACAGATACGCAGTATTTT	CASSVGVADTDTQYF
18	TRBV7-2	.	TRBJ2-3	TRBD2	TGTGCCAGCAGCTCGAAGGGCCCTAGCGGGGGGGCGACAGATACGCAGTATTTT	CASSSKGPSGGATDTQYF
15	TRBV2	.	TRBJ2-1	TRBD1	TGTGCCAGCGTGAGGAGAGGGGGCGACAACAATGAGCAGTTCTTC	CASVRRGGDNNEQFF
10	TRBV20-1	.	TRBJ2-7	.	TGCAGTGCTACCTACTACGAGCAGTACTTC	CSATYYEQYF
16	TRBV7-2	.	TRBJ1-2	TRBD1	TGTGCCAGCAGCTTACCGGGACAGACACGCGGCTATGGCTACACCTTC	CASSLPGQTRGYGYTF
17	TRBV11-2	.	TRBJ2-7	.	TGTGCCAGCAGCTCTAGAGGCTTTGTTAGGGGCTCCTACGAGCAGTACTTC	CASSSRGFVRGSYEQYF
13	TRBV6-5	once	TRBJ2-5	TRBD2	TGTGCCAGCAGGCGGACTAGCTGGAGGGTCCCGTACTTC	CASRRTSWRVPYF
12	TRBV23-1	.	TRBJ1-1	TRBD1	TGCGCCAGCAGTCGCCCGGGACAGATGGCTTTCTTT	CASSRPGQMAFF
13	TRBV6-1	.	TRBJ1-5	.	TGTGCCAGCAGTGAAGGACACAATCAGCCCCAGCATTTT	CASSEGHNQPQHF
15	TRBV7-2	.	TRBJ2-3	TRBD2	TGTGCCAGCAGCTTTAGCGGGGGGCCCACAGATACGCAGTATTTT	CASSFSGGPTDTQYF
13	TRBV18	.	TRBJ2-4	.	TGTGCCAGCTCACCAGCGCAAAAAAACATTCAGTACTTC	CASSPAQKNIQYF
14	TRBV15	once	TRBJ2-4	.	TGTGCCACCAGCAGAGATGGGGAGTGGGCCATTCAGTACTTC	CATSRDGEWAIQYF
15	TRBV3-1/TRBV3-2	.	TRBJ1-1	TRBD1	TGTGCCAGCAGTCATAGACAGGGTGACTTCACTGAAGCTTTCTTT	CASSHRQGDFTEAFF
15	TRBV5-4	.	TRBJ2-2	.	TGTGCCAGCAGCCTGCTGGTCGGGGGCACCGGGGAGCTGTTTTTT	CASSLLVGGTGELFF
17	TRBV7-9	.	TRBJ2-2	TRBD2	TGTGCCAGCAGCTTACATCTCTCTGCGGGGGACACCGGGGAGCTGTTTTTT	CASSLHLSAGDTGELFF
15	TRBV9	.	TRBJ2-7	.	TGTGCCAGCAGCACCCAGACAGGACCCTACTACGAGCAGTACTTC	CASSTQTGPYYEQYF
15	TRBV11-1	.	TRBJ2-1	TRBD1	TGTGCCAGCAGCTCTCAGGGACAGACCTACAATGAGCAGTTCTTC	CASSSQGQTYNEQFF
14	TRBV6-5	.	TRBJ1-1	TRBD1	TGTGCCAGCAGGGCCCGGGACAGGCCCACTGAAGCTTTCTTT	CASRARDRPTEAFF
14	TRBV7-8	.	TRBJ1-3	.	TGTGCCAGCAGCTCCCGTGCTAGCGGAAACACCATATATTTT	CASSSRASGNTIYF
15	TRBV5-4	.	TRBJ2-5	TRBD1	TGTGCCAGCAGGGGACGGGGACAGGGGATGGAGACCCAGTACTTC	CASRGRGQGMETQYF
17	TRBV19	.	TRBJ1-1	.	TGTGCCAGTACCTACCTTGGAAGGAACGATCTGAGGGTTGAAGCTTTCTTT	CASTYLGRNDLRVEAFF
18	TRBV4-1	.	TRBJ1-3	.	TGCGCCAGCAGCCAAGACCCCCGGGACAACCCGACTGGAAACACCATATATTTT	CASSQDPRDNPTGNTIYF
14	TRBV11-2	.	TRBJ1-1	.	TGTGCCAGCAGCCCCTTCGTGGCGCGGACTGAAGCTTTCTTT	CASSPFVARTEAFF
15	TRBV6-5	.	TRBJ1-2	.	TGTGCCAGCAGTTACTCTAACCAGCGGGGCTATGGCTACACCTTC	CASSYSNQRGYGYTF
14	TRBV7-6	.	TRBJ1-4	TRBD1	TGTGCCAGCAGCCCGAGGGACAGGGGCGGAAAACTGTTTTTT	CASSPRDRGGKLFF